These T cell receptor beta chains were read from a single sample in a study of PD-L1 blockade in urothelial cancer. Here immunoSEQ multiplex PCR was the method, and the copy in TCRdb shows in-frame clones only, minus some. The data hold 25,000 to 30,000 clones, with about 90% observed a single time. The sample was PBMCs, taken around atezolizumab (anti-PD-L1) treatment. The receptors were gathered from a man aged 50 to 59 with urothelial cancer. The CDR3 runs from the conserved cysteine through the conserved F or W. Fields, in order: J gene, D gene, V gene, clone size, CDR3 protein, CDR3 DNA. A D gene is named only where the DNA matches it firmly. Clone sizes are given selectively: once, few, many, or a class where the clone is expanded.

j_call: TRBJ1-2; d_call: -; v_call: TRBV6-5; clone_size: -; cdr3_aa: CASSTTDSGGYTF; cdr3_nt: TGTGCCAGCAGTACCACCGACAGTGGCGGCTACACCTTC
j_call: TRBJ2-3; d_call: TRBD1; v_call: TRBV18; clone_size: -; cdr3_aa: CASSPRDRWGPDTQYF; cdr3_nt: TGTGCCAGCTCACCCCGGGACAGGTGGGGCCCAGATACGCAGTATTTT
j_call: TRBJ2-7; d_call: -; v_call: TRBV6-5; clone_size: -; cdr3_aa: CATAKTGSYEQYF; cdr3_nt: TGTGCCACCGCTAAAACAGGGTCCTACGAGCAGTACTTC
j_call: TRBJ2-1; d_call: TRBD1; v_call: TRBV5-1; clone_size: -; cdr3_aa: CASRGGTGSPLPATGRVYNEQFF; cdr3_nt: TGCGCCAGCAGGGGGGGGACAGGGTCTCCACTCCCGGCTACGGGGCGGGTCTACAATGAGCAGTTCTTC
j_call: TRBJ2-2; d_call: -; v_call: TRBV27; clone_size: -; cdr3_aa: CASSFSDTGELFF; cdr3_nt: TGTGCCAGCAGTTTCAGTGACACCGGGGAGCTGTTTTTT
j_call: TRBJ1-6; d_call: TRBD1; v_call: TRBV27; clone_size: few; cdr3_aa: CASTFRGWDSPLHF; cdr3_nt: TGTGCCAGCACCTTCAGGGGGTGGGATTCACCCCTCCACTTT
j_call: TRBJ2-7; d_call: TRBD2; v_call: TRBV5-1; clone_size: -; cdr3_aa: CASSFQDGRITREQYF; cdr3_nt: TGCGCCAGCAGCTTCCAGGACGGGAGGATCACCAGGGAGCAGTACTTC
j_call: TRBJ1-6; d_call: -; v_call: TRBV18; clone_size: -; cdr3_aa: CASSPLEAYNSPLHF; cdr3_nt: TGTGCCAGCTCACCACTCGAGGCCTATAATTCACCCCTCCACTTT
j_call: TRBJ2-1; d_call: -; v_call: TRBV9; clone_size: -; cdr3_aa: CASSVAPGQQFLYNEQFF; cdr3_nt: TGTGCCAGCAGCGTAGCTCCCGGACAGCAGTTCCTCTACAATGAGCAGTTCTTC
j_call: TRBJ2-2; d_call: TRBD2; v_call: TRBV19; clone_size: -; cdr3_aa: CASSMGEGWAGELFF; cdr3_nt: TGTGCCAGTAGTATGGGGGAGGGGTGGGCCGGGGAGCTGTTTTTT
j_call: TRBJ2-1; d_call: TRBD2; v_call: TRBV29-1; clone_size: -; cdr3_aa: CSVELAGGLSYNEQFF; cdr3_nt: TGCAGCGTTGAACTAGCGGGGGGGCTATCCTACAATGAGCAGTTCTTC
j_call: TRBJ2-3; d_call: -; v_call: TRBV9; clone_size: once; cdr3_aa: CASSVAGATSTDTQYF; cdr3_nt: TGTGCCAGCAGCGTAGCGGGAGCCACCAGCACAGATACGCAGTATTTT
j_call: TRBJ2-1; d_call: -; v_call: TRBV6-5; clone_size: few; cdr3_aa: CATRRTNNEQFF; cdr3_nt: TGTGCCACCAGGAGGACAAACAATGAGCAGTTCTTC
j_call: TRBJ1-5; d_call: -; v_call: TRBV2; clone_size: -; cdr3_aa: CASSTQGRSNQPQHF; cdr3_nt: TGTGCCAGCAGTACACAGGGTCGGAGCAATCAGCCCCAGCATTTT
j_call: TRBJ2-3; d_call: -; v_call: TRBV6-5; clone_size: -; cdr3_aa: CASSYSFTRVDTQYF; cdr3_nt: TGTGCCAGCAGTTATTCTTTTACTAGGGTAGATACGCAGTATTTT
j_call: TRBJ2-7; d_call: -; v_call: TRBV14; clone_size: -; cdr3_aa: CASSQGTRWAQIGGRDYEQYF; cdr3_nt: TGTGCCAGCAGCCAAGGGACTCGATGGGCACAAATAGGGGGAAGGGATTACGAGCAGTACTTC
j_call: TRBJ1-5; d_call: TRBD1; v_call: TRBV4-2; clone_size: -; cdr3_aa: CASSQDAGGNQPQHF; cdr3_nt: TGTGCCAGCAGCCAAGATGCAGGGGGAAATCAGCCCCAGCATTTT
j_call: TRBJ1-1; d_call: -; v_call: TRBV30; clone_size: -; cdr3_aa: CARGANTEAFF; cdr3_nt: TGTGCTCGGGGGGCGAACACTGAAGCTTTCTTT
j_call: TRBJ2-4; d_call: -; v_call: TRBV27; clone_size: medium-sized; cdr3_aa: CASSLRATIAKNIQYF; cdr3_nt: TGTGCCAGCAGTTTACGGGCGACTATAGCCAAAAACATTCAGTACTTC
j_call: TRBJ2-2; d_call: TRBD2; v_call: TRBV9; clone_size: -; cdr3_aa: CASSVGTSLSGELFF; cdr3_nt: TGTGCCAGCAGCGTTGGGACTAGCCTATCCGGGGAGCTGTTTTTT
j_call: TRBJ2-1; d_call: TRBD2; v_call: TRBV9; clone_size: -; cdr3_aa: CASSVALAGGDNEQFF; cdr3_nt: TGTGCCAGCAGCGTAGCCCTAGCGGGGGGGGACAATGAGCAGTTCTTC
j_call: TRBJ2-1; d_call: TRBD2; v_call: TRBV10-1; clone_size: -; cdr3_aa: CASSDNLAGARNEQFF; cdr3_nt: TGCGCCAGCAGTGACAACTTAGCGGGGGCCAGGAATGAGCAGTTCTTC
j_call: TRBJ2-7; d_call: -; v_call: TRBV7-8; clone_size: -; cdr3_aa: CASSLRRSGGGDEQYF; cdr3_nt: TGTGCCAGCAGCTTAAGGAGGTCGGGGGGCGGCGACGAGCAGTACTTC
j_call: TRBJ1-4; d_call: TRBD1; v_call: TRBV6-1; clone_size: -; cdr3_aa: CASSKDRGGNEKLFF; cdr3_nt: TGTGCCAGCAGTAAAGACAGGGGGGGGAATGAAAAACTGTTTTTT